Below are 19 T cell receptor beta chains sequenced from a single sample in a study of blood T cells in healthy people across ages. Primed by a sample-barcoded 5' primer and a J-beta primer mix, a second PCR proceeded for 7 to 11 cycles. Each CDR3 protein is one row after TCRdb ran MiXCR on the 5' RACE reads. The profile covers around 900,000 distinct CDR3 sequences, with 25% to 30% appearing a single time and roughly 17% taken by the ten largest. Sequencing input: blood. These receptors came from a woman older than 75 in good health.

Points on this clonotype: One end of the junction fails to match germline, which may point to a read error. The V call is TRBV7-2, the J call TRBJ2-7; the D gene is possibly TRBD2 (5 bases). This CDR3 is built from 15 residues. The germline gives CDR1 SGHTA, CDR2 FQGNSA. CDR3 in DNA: TGTGCCAGCAGCTTAGGCTCGGGGATGCAAGAGACCCAGTACTTT. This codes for CASSLGSGMQETQYF.

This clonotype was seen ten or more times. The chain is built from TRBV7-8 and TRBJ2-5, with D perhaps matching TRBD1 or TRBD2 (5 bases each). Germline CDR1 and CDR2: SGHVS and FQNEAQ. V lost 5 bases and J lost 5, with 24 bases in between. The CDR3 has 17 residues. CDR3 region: CASSPRPRGLEMETQYF. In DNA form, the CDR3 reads TGTGCCAGCAGCCCCCGGCCGAGGGGTCTTGAGATGGAGACCCAGTACTTC.

The DNA of the CDR3 is TGCAGCGCCCTCCGGAATGAGCAGTTCTTC. The encoded protein is CSALRNEQFF. The chain is built from TRBV29-1 and TRBJ2-1; D is unresolved. Germline assignment: CDR1 SQVTM and CDR2 ANQGSEA. The germline V and J ends were trimmed by 7 bases and 7 bases, with 8 bases remaining between them. This CDR3 spans 10 amino acids.

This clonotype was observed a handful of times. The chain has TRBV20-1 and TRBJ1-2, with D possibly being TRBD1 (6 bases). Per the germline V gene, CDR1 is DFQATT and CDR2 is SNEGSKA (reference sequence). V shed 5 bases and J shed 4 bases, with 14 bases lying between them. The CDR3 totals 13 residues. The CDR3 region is CSALRQDTYGYTF. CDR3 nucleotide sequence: TGCAGTGCTTTAAGACAGGATACCTATGGCTACACCTTC.

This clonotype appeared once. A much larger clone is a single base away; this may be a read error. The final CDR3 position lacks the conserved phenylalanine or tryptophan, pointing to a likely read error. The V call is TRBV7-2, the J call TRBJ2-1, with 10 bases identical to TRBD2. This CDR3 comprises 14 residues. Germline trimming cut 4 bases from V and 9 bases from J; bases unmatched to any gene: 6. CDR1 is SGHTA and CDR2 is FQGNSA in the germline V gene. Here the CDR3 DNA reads TGTGCCAGCAGCTCTCTAGCGGGGGCAGGTGAGCAGTTCCTC. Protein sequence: CASSSLAGAGEQFL.

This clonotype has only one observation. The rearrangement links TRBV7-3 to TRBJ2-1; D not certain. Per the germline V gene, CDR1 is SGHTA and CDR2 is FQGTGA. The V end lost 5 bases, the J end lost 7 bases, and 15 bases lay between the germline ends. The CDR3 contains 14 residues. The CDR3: CASSETAFGNEQFF. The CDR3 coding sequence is TGTGCCAGCAGCGAAACCGCCTTTGGGAATGAGCAGTTCTTC.

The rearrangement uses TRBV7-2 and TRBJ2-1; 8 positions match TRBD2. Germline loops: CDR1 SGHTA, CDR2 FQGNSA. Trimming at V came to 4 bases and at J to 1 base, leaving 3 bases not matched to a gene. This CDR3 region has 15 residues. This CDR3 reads CASSSQRGSYNEQFF. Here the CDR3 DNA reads TGTGCCAGCAGCTCACAGCGGGGGTCCTACAATGAGCAGTTCTTC.

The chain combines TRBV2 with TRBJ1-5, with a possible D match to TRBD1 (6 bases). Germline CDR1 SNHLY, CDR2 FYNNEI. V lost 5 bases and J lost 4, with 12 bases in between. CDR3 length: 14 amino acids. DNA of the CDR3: TGTGCCAGCAGTCGGGACACGATTAATCAGCCCCAGCATTTT. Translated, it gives CASSRDTINQPQHF.

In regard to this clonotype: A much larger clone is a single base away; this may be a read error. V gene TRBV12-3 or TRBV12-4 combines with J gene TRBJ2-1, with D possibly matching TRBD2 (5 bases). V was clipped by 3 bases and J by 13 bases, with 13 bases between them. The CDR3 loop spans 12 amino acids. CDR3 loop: CASSFWRKTQFF. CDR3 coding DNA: TGTGCCAGCAGTTTTTGGAGGAAGACCCAGTTCTTC.

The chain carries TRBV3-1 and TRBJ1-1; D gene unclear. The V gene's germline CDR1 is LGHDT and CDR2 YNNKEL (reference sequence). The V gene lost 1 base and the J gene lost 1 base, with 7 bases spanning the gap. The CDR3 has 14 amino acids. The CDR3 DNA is TGTGCCAGCAGCCAAGCCGCCGGGAACACTGAAGCTTTCTTT. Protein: CASSQAAGNTEAFF. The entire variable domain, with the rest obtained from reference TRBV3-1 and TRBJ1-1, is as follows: DTAVSQTPKYLVTQMGNDKSIKCEQNLGHDTMYWYKQDSKKFLKIMFSYNNKELIINETVPNRFSPKSPDKAHLNLHINSLELGDSAVYFCASSQAAGNTEAFFGQGTRLTVV.

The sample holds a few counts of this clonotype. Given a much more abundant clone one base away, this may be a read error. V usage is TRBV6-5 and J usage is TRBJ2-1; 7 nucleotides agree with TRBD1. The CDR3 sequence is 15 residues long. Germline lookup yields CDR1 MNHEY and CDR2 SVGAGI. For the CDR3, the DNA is TGTGCCAGCAGTTCTCGACAGGGAATCTACAATGAGCGGTTCTTC. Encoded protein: CASSSRQGIYNERFF.

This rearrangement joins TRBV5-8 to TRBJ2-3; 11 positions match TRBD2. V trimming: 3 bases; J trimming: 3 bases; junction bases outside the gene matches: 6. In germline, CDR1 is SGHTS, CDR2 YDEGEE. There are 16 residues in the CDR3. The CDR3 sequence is CASSSMGLAVTDTQYF. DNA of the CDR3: TGTGCCAGCAGCTCAATGGGACTAGCGGTTACAGATACGCAGTATTTT.

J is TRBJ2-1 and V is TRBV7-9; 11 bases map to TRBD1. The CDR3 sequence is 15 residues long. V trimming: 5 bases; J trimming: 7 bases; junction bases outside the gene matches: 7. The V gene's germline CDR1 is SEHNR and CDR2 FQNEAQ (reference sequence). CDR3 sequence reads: CASSRTGGAQNEQFF. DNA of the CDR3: TGTGCCAGCAGCCGGACAGGGGGCGCGCAGAATGAGCAGTTCTTC.

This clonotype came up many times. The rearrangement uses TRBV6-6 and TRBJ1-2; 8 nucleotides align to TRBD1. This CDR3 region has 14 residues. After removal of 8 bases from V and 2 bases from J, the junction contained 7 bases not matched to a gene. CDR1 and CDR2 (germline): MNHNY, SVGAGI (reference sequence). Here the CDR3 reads CASLPWDRNYGYTF. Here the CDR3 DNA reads TGTGCCAGCCTCCCCTGGGACAGGAACTATGGCTACACCTTC.

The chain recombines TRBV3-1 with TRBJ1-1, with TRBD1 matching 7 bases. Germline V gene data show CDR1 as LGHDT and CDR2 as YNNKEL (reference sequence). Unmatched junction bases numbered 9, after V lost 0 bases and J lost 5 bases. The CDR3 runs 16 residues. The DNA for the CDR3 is TGTGCCAGCAGCCAAGATATGACAGGGAAAACAACTGAAGCTTTCTTT. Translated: CASSQDMTGKTTEAFF.

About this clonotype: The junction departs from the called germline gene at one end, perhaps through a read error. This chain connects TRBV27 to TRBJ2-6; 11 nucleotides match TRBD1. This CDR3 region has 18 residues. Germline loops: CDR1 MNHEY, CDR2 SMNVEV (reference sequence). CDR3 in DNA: TGCGCCAGCAGTCCGTGGACAGGGGGCTCCTCTGGGACCAACGTCCTGACTTTC. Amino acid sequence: CASSPWTGGSSGTNVLTF. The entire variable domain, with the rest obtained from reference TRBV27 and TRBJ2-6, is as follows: EAQVTQNPRYLITVTGKKLTVTCSQNMNHEYMSWYRQDPGLGLRQIYYSMNVEVTDKGDVPEGYKVSRKEKRNFPLILESPSPNQTSLYFCASSPWTGGSSGTNVLTFGAGSRLTVL.

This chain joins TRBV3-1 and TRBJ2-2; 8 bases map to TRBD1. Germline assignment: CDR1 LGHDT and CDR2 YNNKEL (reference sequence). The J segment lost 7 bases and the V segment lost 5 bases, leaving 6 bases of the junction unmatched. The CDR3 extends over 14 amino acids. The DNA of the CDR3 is TGTGCCAGCAGCAGACAGGGGAGATTCGGGGAGCTGTTTTTT. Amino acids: CASSRQGRFGELFF.

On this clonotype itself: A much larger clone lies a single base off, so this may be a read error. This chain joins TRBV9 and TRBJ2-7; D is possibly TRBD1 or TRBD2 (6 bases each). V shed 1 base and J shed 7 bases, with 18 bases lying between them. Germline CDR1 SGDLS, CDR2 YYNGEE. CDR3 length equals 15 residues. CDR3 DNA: TGTGCCAGCAGCGTAAATCCGGGGGCGAACAATGAGCAGTACTTC. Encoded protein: CASSVNPGANNEQYF.

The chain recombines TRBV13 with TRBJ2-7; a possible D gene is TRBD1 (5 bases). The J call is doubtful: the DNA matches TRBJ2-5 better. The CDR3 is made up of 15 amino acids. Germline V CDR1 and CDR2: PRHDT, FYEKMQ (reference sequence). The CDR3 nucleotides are TGTGCCAGCAGCACCTCGGCCAGGGTTCAGGAGACCCAGTACTTC. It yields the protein CASSTSARVQETQYF.